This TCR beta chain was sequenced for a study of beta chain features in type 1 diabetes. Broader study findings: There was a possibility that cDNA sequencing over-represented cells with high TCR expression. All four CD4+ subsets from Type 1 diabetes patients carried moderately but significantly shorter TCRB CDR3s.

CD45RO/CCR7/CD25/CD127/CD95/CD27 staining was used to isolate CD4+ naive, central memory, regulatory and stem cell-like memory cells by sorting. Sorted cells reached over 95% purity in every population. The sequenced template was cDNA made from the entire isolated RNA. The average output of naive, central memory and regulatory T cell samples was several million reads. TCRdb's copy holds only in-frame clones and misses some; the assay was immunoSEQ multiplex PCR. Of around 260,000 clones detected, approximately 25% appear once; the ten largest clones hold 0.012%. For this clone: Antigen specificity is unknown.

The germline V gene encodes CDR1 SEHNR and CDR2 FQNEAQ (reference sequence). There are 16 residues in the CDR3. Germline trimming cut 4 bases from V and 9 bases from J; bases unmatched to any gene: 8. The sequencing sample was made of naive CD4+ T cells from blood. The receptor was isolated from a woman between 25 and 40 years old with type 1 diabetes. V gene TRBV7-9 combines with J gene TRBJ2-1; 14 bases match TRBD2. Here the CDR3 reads CASSSPGLAGAGEQFF. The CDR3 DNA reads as TGTGCCAGCAGCTCACCGGGACTAGCGGGAGCGGGTGAGCAGTTCTTC.